The next 24 T cell receptor beta chains were all read from a single sample in a study of T cell responses to AZD1222 COVID-19 vaccine. Sequencing used immunoSEQ multiplex PCR; TCRdb keeps in-frame clones, though not all of them. The repertoire holds around 99,000 clones, with roughly 86% as singletons. Source: peripheral blood, taken on day 0 of MenACWY control vaccination. Every receptor here comes from an adult in good health.

The chain links TRBV5-8 to TRBJ1-1; unclear D gene. V lost 4 bases, J lost 2 bases, and 9 bases lay in between. The CDR3 is made up of 13 amino acids. CDR1 SGHTS and CDR2 YDEGEE come from the germline V gene. The CDR3 sequence: CASSPISNTEAFF. In DNA form, the CDR3 reads TGTGCCAGCAGCCCTATTTCTAACACTGAAGCTTTCTTT.

This clone was counted a few times. The chain's CDR3 is CAIREPGAVSSYEQYF. The CDR3 coding sequence is TGTGCCATCAGAGAACCAGGGGCTGTCAGCTCCTACGAGCAGTACTTC. The chain links TRBV10-3 to TRBJ2-7, with D possibly matching TRBD1 (6 bases). Deletions cut 6 bases from V and 0 bases from J, with 18 bases between. This CDR3 has 16 amino acids. Germline CDR1 and CDR2: ENHRY and SYGVKD.

V gene TRBV12-3 or TRBV12-4 combines with J gene TRBJ1-1, with D unclear. The V end lost 6 bases, the J end lost 6 bases, and 11 bases lay between the germline ends. The CDR3 is made up of 12 amino acids. In nucleotides, the CDR3 is TGTGCCAGCAGCCTCGAGCGGGCTGAAGCTTTCTTT. It yields the protein CASSLERAEAFF.

The chain carries TRBV3-1 (or the pseudogene TRBV3-2) and TRBJ1-5, with 7 bases identical to TRBD1. V dropped 9 bases and J dropped 0; count of bases not matched to a gene: 17. The CDR3 totals 18 residues. Germline-derived CDR1 and CDR2 are LGHDT and YNNKEL (reference sequence). DNA for the CDR3: TGTGCCAGATCAGACAGGGTCAAAGCCCGATATAGCAATCAGCCCCAGCATTTT. It encodes CARSDRVKARYSNQPQHF.

The chain uses TRBV7-9 and TRBJ1-5; TRBD1 might be the D (5 bases). Trimming removed 0 bases at V and 5 bases at J, with 5 bases between. CDR1 and CDR2 (germline): SEHNR, FQNEAQ (reference sequence). The CDR3 has 13 amino acids. The CDR3 nucleotides are TGTGCCAGCAGCTTAGCAGGGGATCAGCCCCAGCATTTT. This gives the protein CASSLAGDQPQHF.

The chain employs TRBV2 and TRBJ1-6; D may be TRBD1 (6 bases). Germline lookup yields CDR1 SNHLY and CDR2 FYNNEI. The CDR3 is made up of 15 amino acids. The V end lost 3 bases, the J end lost 10 bases, and 16 bases lay between the germline ends. CDR3 in amino acids: CASSEEQGGGSPLHF. The CDR3 DNA reads as TGTGCCAGCAGTGAGGAACAGGGCGGAGGATCACCCCTCCACTTT. Full variable domain (outside the CDR3, taken from reference TRBV2 and TRBJ1-6): EPEVTQTPSHQVTQMGQEVILRCVPISNHLYFYWYRQILGQKVEFLVSFYNNEISEKSEIFDDQFSVERPDGSNFTLKIRSTKLEDSAMYFCASSEEQGGGSPLHFGNGTRLTVT.

V gene TRBV18 combines with J gene TRBJ2-2; D is undetermined. The V gene's germline CDR1 is KGHSH and CDR2 LQKENI. V lost 3 bases, J lost 6 bases, and 14 bases lay in between. The CDR3 contains 15 residues. CDR3 in DNA: TGTGCCAGCTCACCGGTAGGCCTTTTGGCCGGGGAGCTGTTTTTT. This sequence encodes CASSPVGLLAGELFF. Looking up the rest from reference TRBV18 and TRBJ2-2 gives the full variable domain: NAGVMQNPRHLVRRRGQEARLRCSPMKGHSHVYWYRQLPEEGLKFMVYLQKENIIDESGMPKERFSAEFPKEGPSILRIQQVVRGDSAAYFCASSPVGLLAGELFFGEGSRLTVL.

V and J are TRBV6-6 and TRBJ1-5, with D unclear. This CDR3 comprises 16 residues. Trimming removed 7 bases at V and 2 bases at J, with 18 bases between. CDR1 and CDR2 (germline): MNHNY, SVGAGI (reference sequence). This chain's CDR3 is CASIKTFLRGNQPQHF. CDR3 sequence (DNA): TGTGCCAGCATTAAGACCTTTCTACGAGGCAATCAGCCCCAGCATTTT.

V and J are TRBV5-1 and TRBJ2-3; a possible D gene is TRBD2 (5 bases). Germline V gene lookup returns CDR1 SGHRS and CDR2 YFSETQ. Deletions cut 3 bases from V and 6 bases from J, with 5 bases between. This CDR3 has 11 residues. CDR3 protein: CASSSGDTQYF. CDR3 coding DNA: TGCGCCAGCAGCTCGGGGGATACGCAGTATTTT. Drawing the rest from reference TRBV5-1 and TRBJ2-3, the complete variable domain is KAGVTQTPRYLIKTRGQQVTLSCSPISGHRSVSWYQQTPGQGLQFLFEYFSETQRNKGNFPGRFSGRQFSNSRSEMNVSTLELGDSALYLCASSSGDTQYFGPGTRLTVL.

In nucleotides, the CDR3 is TGTGCCAGCTCACCGGAGCCCAAGGGGTTCAATGGCTACACCTTC. Protein product: CASSPEPKGFNGYTF. The chain combines TRBV18 with TRBJ1-2; a weak D match, TRBD1 (5 bases). CDR3 length: 15 amino acids. Germline values: CDR1 KGHSH, CDR2 LQKENI. V lost 3 bases to trimming and J lost 6 bases, with 17 bases between them.

This clone was detected only once. J is TRBJ2-5 and V is TRBV10-3; no reliable D call. V lost 0 bases and J 3 bases, leaving 5 bases between the germline ends. CDR3 size: 13 residues. Germline CDR1 and CDR2: ENHRY and SYGVKD. The CDR3 region is CAISESVKETQYF. Here the CDR3 DNA reads TGTGCCATCAGTGAGTCTGTCAAAGAGACCCAGTACTTC.

The V call is TRBV2, the J call TRBJ2-3; no clear D. Looked up from germline, CDR1 is SNHLY and CDR2 is FYNNEI. This CDR3 region has 14 residues. Trimming removed 6 bases from V and 2 bases from J, with 12 bases in between. CDR3 bases: TGTGCCAGCAGGTCAGATGGACCCACAGATACGCAGTATTTT. Translation gives CASRSDGPTDTQYF.

As DNA, the CDR3 is TGCGCCAGCAGCCAAGGGAGGCAGAACTCCTATGGCTACACCTTC. Protein product: CASSQGRQNSYGYTF. The V call is TRBV4-3, the J call TRBJ1-2; no firm D call. This CDR3 comprises 15 residues. Germline assignment: CDR1 LGHNA and CDR2 YSLEER. Deletions cut 1 base from V and 4 bases from J, with 13 bases between.

The genes are TRBV3-1 (or the pseudogene TRBV3-2) and TRBJ2-3; a weak D match, TRBD1 (6 bases). Germline CDR1 LGHDT, CDR2 YNNKEL (reference sequence). V was pared by 0 bases and J by 8 bases, with 18 bases between. The CDR3 is 16 residues long. CDR3 nucleotides: TGTGCCAGCAGCCAAGAGGCGGTAGCCCGAGGGGGTACGCAGTATTTT. It translates to CASSQEAVARGGTQYF.

CDR3: CSANEGYRGRRGTDTQYF. In nucleotides, the CDR3 is TGCAGTGCTAATGAGGGTTATAGAGGCCGTAGGGGCACAGATACGCAGTATTTT. V is TRBV20-1 and J is TRBJ2-3, with a weak D call TRBD2 (5 bases). This CDR3 is 18 amino acids long. Trimming cost V 4 bases and J 1 base, with 24 bases left between them. The germline V gene encodes CDR1 DFQATT and CDR2 SNEGSKA (reference sequence).

The V and J genes are TRBV3-1 (or the pseudogene TRBV3-2) and TRBJ2-7; D unresolved. V gave up 5 bases and J gave up 5 bases, with 7 bases separating them. Germline V gene lookup returns CDR1 LGHDT and CDR2 YNNKEL (reference sequence). The CDR3 runs 11 residues. The CDR3 nucleotides read TGTGCCAGCAGCTCTACCCACGAGCAGTACTTC. It codes for CASSSTHEQYF.

This clone appeared a single time. The chain has TRBV4-3 and TRBJ1-5; D ambiguous. The ends were cut back, 4 bases at V and 8 bases at J, with 15 bases in the middle. CDR1 and CDR2 (germline): LGHNA, YSLEER. The CDR3 has 14 residues. The CDR3 protein is CASSRLTGEEPQHF. CDR3 in DNA: TGCGCCAGCAGCCGATTGACCGGGGAAGAGCCCCAGCATTTT.

V and J are TRBV5-4 and TRBJ1-2, with D maybe TRBD1 (5 bases). The V end was cut by 4 bases, the J end by 4 bases, with 17 bases between. Germline assignment: CDR1 SGHNT and CDR2 YYREEE (reference sequence). The CDR3 totals 15 residues. The chain's CDR3 is CASSHSGTVFYGYTF. CDR3 DNA: TGTGCCAGCAGCCATTCCGGGACGGTTTTCTATGGCTACACCTTC.

The genes are TRBV27 and TRBJ1-6; 8 bases match TRBD1. This CDR3 has 16 amino acids. The germline V gene encodes CDR1 MNHEY and CDR2 SMNVEV (reference sequence). With V trimmed by 1 base and J by 8 bases, 7 bases remained unmatched. The CDR3 DNA reads TGTGCCAGCAGTTTATTTCCAGGGGGCAAGGATTCACCCCTCCACTTT. Translating gives CASSLFPGGKDSPLHF.

This clone was found once. The chain recombines TRBV28 with TRBJ1-2, with D tentatively TRBD1 (6 bases). Germline loops: CDR1 MDHEN, CDR2 SYDVKM. Between the trimmed V and J ends, which lost 3 bases and 9 bases, there was a span of 11 bases. The CDR3 has 12 amino acids. This CDR3 is CASSLPGDSYTF. CDR3 DNA: TGTGCCAGCAGTTTGCCAGGGGATAGCTACACCTTC.

CDR3 in amino acids: CASSSPGPRRETQYF. CDR3 bases: TGTGCCAGCAGCTCCCCGGGCCCACGAAGAGAGACCCAGTACTTC. The J gene is TRBJ2-5, the V gene TRBV11-2; no firm D call. Per germline, CDR1 SGHAT and CDR2 FQNNGV. The CDR3 extends over 15 amino acids. Trimming took off 4 bases at V and 4 bases at J, with 16 bases between the two ends.

J is TRBJ2-1 and V is TRBV9; the match to TRBD2 covers 14 bases. The CDR3 has 16 amino acids. V trimming: 4 bases; J trimming: 8 bases; junction bases outside the gene matches: 8. Germline loops: CDR1 SGDLS, CDR2 YYNGEE. The CDR3 DNA follows: TGTGCCAGCAGCAAACGACTAGCGGGGGGGCCGGATGAGCAGTTCTTC. Amino acids: CASSKRLAGGPDEQFF.

The J gene is TRBJ1-1, the V gene TRBV5-1; D unresolved. The CDR3 length is 12 residues. Germline CDR1 and CDR2: SGHRS and YFSETQ. V gave up 8 bases and J gave up 3 bases, with 11 bases separating them. CDR3 loop: CASSKEDTEAFF. Here the CDR3 DNA reads TGCGCCAGTTCTAAGGAGGACACTGAAGCTTTCTTT.

This clone was detected once. This chain connects TRBV7-6 to TRBJ2-7; the D gene is possibly TRBD2 (6 bases). Germline lookup yields CDR1 SGHVS and CDR2 FNYEAQ. The CDR3 spans 15 residues. The V gene lost 3 bases and the J gene lost 0 bases, with 12 bases spanning the gap. CDR3 bases: TGTGCCAGCAGCTTTGGCGGGGCGAGCTCCTACGAGCAGTACTTC. Translation gives CASSFGGASSYEQYF. The whole variable domain, filled in from reference TRBV7-6 and TRBJ2-7, reads GAGVSQSPRYKVTKRGQDVALRCDPISGHVSLYWYRQALGQGPEFLTYFNYEAQQDKSGLPNDRFSAERPEGSISTLTIQRTEQRDSAMYRCASSFGGASSYEQYFGPGTRLTVT.